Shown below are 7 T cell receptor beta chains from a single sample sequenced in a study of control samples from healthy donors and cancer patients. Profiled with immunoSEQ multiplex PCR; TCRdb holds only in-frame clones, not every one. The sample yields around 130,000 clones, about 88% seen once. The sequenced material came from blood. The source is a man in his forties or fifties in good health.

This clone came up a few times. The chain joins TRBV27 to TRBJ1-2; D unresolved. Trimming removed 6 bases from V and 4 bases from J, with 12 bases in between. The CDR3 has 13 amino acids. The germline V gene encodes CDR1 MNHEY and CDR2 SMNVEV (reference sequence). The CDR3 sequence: CASSLTRFYGYTF. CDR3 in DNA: TGTGCCAGCAGCCTCACACGCTTCTATGGCTACACCTTC.

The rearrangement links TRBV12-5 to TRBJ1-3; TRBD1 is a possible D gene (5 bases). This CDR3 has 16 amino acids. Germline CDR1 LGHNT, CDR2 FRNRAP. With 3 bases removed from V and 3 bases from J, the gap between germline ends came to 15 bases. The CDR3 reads CASGFSGSADGNTIYF. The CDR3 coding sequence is TGTGCTAGTGGTTTCTCAGGGTCGGCGGATGGAAACACCATATATTTT.

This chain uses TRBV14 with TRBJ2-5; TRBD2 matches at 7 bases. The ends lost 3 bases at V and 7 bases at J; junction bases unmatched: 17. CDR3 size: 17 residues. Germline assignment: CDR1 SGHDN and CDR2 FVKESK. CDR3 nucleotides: TGTGCCAGCAGCCATCCGTGTTTGGGGGGGGGAATAAGGACCCAGTACTTC. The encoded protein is CASSHPCLGGGIRTQYF.

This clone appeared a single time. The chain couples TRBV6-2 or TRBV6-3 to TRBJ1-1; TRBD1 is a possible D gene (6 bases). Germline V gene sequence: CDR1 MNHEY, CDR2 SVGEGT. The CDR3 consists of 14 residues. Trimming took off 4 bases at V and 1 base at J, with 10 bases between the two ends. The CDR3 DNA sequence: TGTGCCAGCAGTTTACAGGGACCGAACACTGAAGCTTTCTTT. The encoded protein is CASSLQGPNTEAFF.

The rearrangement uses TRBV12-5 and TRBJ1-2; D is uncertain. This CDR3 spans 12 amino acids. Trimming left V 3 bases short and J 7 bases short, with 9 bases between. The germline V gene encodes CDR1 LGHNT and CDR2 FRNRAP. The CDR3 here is CASGFISSGYTF. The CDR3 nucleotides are TGTGCTAGTGGTTTTATTTCCTCTGGCTACACCTTC.

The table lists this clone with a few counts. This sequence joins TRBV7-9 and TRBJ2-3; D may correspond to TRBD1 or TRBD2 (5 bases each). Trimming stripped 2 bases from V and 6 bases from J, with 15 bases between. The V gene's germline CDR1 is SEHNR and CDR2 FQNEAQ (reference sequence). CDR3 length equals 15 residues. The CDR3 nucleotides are TGTGCCAGCAGCTTACCCCGGGGCCCTCTCGATACGCAGTATTTT. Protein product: CASSLPRGPLDTQYF.

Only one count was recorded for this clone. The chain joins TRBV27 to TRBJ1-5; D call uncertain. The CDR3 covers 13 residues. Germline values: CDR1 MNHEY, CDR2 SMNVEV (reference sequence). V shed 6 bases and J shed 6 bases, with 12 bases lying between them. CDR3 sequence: CASRVTTGQPQHF. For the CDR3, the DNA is TGTGCCAGCAGAGTAACTACGGGTCAGCCCCAGCATTTT.